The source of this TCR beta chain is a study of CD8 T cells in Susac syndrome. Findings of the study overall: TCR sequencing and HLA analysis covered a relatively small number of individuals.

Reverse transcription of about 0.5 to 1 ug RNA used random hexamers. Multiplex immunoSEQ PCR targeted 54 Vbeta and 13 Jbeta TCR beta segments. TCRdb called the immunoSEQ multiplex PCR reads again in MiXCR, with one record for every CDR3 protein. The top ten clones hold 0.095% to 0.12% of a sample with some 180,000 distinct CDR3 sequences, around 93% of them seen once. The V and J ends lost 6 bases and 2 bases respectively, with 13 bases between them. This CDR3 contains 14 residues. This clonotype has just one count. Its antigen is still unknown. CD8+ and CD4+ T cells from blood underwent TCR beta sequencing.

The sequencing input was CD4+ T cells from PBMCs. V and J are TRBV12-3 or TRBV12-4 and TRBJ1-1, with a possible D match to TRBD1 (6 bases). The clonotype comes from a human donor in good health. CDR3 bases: TGTGCCAGCAGGGGAAGGACAGAAAACACTGAAGCTTTCTTT. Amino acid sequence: CASRGRTENTEAFF.